The present entry profiles one T cell receptor beta chain with its context. What it recognizes is unknown. This entry comes from a study of response to subunit inactivated influenza vaccine. Germline V CDR1 and CDR2: LNHDA, SQIVND (reference sequence). CDR3 length equals 15 residues. Unmatched junction bases numbered 12, after V lost 5 bases and J lost 7 bases. Findings and limits, study-wide: Researchers suggested that each seasonal influenza vaccination recruits few new T cells.

TCRdb re-derived calls from the RT-PCR reads in MiXCR, one entry per CDR3 protein. This table has roughly 760,000 distinct CDR3 sequences, 21% appearing once. This TCR was recovered from a man in his forties or fifties who received an inactivated influenza vaccine. The rearrangement joins TRBV19 to TRBJ2-3; 7 nucleotides line up with TRBD2. Sequenced material: PBMCs from blood, taken 5 to 6 days after vaccination. The CDR3 coding sequence is TGTGCCAGTAGTCCCCGCGGGGGAGGCATGAATACGCAGTATTTT. Translation gives CASSPRGGGMNTQYF. The variable domain in full, completed from reference TRBV19 and TRBJ2-3, reads DGGITQSPKYLFRKEGQNVTLSCEQNLNHDAMYWYRQDPGQGLRLIYYSQIVNDFQKGDIAEGYSVSREKKESFPLTVTSAQKNPTAFYLCASSPRGGGMNTQYFGPGTRLTVL.